The source of this T cell receptor (beta chain) is a study of technical replicates of blood from several donors (dated by TCRdb to between 2016 and 2019). Library generation was performed with the immunoSEQ multiplex PCR assay. TCRdb holds this immuneACCESS table with in-frame rearrangements only. Some clones are missing; in checked studies, unresolved V genes explain under half, and the rest has no known cause. Within this sample are tens of thousands of clones, with more than 75% of them counted one time only. Together, the top ten hold 4.6% of the sample. The CDR3 contains 19 residues, cysteine and phenylalanine counted. Here the CDR3 DNA is all that survives: 57 bases in frame from base 1. Trimming takes 8 bases off V and 4 bases off J; junction bases not matched to a gene: 21. CDR1 and CDR2, looked up from the germline V gene, are SNHLY and FYNNEI. Worth noting for this clone: Which antigen it targets is not known. The input lacks base qualities; no much larger clone sits a single base away.

The TCR sequence derives from a human donor in good health. Some clones in this sample may be carry-over from other donors' samples. The receptor chain draws on TRBV2 and TRBJ2-2; 8 bases in the middle match TRBD2. Specimen: PBMCs. The nucleotide sequence reads TGTGCCAGCGGGGCTCTGGGATTGGCGGGGGGCCGGAGCACCGGGGAGCTGTTTTTT. Its translation is CASGALGLAGGRSTGELFF.